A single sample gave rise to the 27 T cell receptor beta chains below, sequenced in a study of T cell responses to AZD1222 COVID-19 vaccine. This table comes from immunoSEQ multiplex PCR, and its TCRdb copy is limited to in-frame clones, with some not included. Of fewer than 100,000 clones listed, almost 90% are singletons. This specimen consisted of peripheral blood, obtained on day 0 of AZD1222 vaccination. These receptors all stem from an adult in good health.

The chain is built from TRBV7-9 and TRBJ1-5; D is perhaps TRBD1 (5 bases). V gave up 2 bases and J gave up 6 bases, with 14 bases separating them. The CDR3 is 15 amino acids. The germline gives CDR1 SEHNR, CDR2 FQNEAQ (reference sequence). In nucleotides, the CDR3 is TGTGCCAGCAGCTTAACGCGGGGGAGAGGTCAGCCCCAGCATTTT. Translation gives CASSLTRGRGQPQHF.

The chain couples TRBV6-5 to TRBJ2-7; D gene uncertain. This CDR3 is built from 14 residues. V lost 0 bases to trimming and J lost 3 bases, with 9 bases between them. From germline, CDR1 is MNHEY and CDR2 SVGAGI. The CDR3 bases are TGTGCCAGCAGTTACTCGAGTTGGAACTACGAGCAGTACTTC. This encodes CASSYSSWNYEQYF.

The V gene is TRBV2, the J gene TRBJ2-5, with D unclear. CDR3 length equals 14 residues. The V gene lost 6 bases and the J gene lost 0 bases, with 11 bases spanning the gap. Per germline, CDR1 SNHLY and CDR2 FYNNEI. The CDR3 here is CASSGGWNQETQYF. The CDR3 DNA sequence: TGTGCCAGCAGCGGTGGGTGGAACCAAGAGACCCAGTACTTC.

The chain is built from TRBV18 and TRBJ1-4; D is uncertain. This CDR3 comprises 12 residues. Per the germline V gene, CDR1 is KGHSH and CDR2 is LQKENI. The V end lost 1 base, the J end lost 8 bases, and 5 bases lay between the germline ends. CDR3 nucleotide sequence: TGTGCCAGCTCACCACTCGGAGAAAAACTGTTTTTT. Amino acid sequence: CASSPLGEKLFF.

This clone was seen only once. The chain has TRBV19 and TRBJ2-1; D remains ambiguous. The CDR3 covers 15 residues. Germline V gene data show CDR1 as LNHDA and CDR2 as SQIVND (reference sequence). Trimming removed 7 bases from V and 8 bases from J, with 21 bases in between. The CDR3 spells CASIPTQGPDDEQFF. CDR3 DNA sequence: TGTGCCAGTATTCCAACCCAAGGCCCAGATGATGAGCAGTTCTTC.

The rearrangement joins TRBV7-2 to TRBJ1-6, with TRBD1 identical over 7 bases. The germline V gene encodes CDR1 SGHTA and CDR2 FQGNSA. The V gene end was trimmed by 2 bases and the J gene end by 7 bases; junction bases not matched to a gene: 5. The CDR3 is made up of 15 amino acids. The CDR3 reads CASSLFTGENSPLHF. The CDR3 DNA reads TGTGCCAGCAGCTTATTTACAGGGGAAAATTCACCCCTCCACTTT.

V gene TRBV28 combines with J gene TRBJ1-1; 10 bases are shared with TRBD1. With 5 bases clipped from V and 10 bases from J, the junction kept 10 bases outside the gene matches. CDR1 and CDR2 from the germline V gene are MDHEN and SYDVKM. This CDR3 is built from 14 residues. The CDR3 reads CASSPTSTGGRAFF. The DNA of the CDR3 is TGTGCCAGCAGTCCTACCTCGACAGGGGGCCGAGCTTTCTTT. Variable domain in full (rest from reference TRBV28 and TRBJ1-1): DVKVTQSSRYLVKRTGEKVFLECVQDMDHENMFWYRQDPGLGLRLIYFSYDVKMKEKGDIPEGYSVSREKKERFSLILESASTNQTSMYLCASSPTSTGGRAFFGQGTRLTVV.

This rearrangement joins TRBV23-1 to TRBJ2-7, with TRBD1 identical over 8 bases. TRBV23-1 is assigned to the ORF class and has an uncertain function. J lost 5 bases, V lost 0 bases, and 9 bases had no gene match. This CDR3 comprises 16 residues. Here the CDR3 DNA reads TGCGCCAGCAGTCAATCGATAGACAGGGGAATTGACGAGCAGTACTTC. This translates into CASSQSIDRGIDEQYF.

The CDR3 nucleotides are TGTGCCAGCAGCTCCAAGGGACAGGGGACAATTTACGAGCAGTACTTC. Translated, it gives CASSSKGQGTIYEQYF. The chain joins TRBV7-9 to TRBJ2-7, with TRBD1 identical over 10 bases. J gave up 4 bases and V 4 bases, and 10 bases lay outside the gene matches. CDR1 is SEHNR, CDR2 FQNEAQ, per germline (reference sequence). CDR3 size: 16 residues.

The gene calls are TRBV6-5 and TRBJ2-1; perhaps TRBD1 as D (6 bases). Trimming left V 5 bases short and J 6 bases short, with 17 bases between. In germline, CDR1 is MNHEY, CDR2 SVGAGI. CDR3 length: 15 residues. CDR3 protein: CASSPGQGSRNEQFF. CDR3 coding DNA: TGTGCCAGCAGTCCCGGGCAGGGGAGTCGCAATGAGCAGTTCTTC.

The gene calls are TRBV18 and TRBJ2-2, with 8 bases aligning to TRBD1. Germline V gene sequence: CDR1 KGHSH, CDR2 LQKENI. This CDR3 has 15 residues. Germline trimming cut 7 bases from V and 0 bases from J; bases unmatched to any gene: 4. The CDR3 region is CASFGDRTNTGELFF. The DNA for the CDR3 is TGTGCCAGCTTCGGGGACAGGACGAACACCGGGGAGCTGTTTTTT. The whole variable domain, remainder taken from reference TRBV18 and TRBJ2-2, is NAGVMQNPRHLVRRRGQEARLRCSPMKGHSHVYWYRQLPEEGLKFMVYLQKENIIDESGMPKERFSAEFPKEGPSILRIQQVVRGDSAAYFCASFGDRTNTGELFFGEGSRLTVL.

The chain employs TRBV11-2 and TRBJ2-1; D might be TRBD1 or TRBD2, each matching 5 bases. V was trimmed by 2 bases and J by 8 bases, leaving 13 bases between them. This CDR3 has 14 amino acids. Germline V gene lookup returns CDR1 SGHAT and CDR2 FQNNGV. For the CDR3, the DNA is TGTGCCAGCAGCTTATTTGCTCGGGGCGATGAGCAGTTCTTC. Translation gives CASSLFARGDEQFF.

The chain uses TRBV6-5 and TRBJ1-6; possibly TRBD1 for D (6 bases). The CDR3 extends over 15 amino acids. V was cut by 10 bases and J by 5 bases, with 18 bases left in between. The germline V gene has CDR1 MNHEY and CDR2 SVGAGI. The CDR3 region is CATNLWGANNSPLHF. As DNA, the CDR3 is TGTGCCACCAACCTATGGGGGGCGAATAATTCACCCCTCCACTTT.

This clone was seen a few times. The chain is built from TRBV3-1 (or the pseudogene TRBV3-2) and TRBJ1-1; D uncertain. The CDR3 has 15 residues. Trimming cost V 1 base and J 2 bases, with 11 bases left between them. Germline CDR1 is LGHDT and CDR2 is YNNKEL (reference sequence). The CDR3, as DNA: TGTGCCAGCAGCCAAGGTTTTGGTCTCAACACTGAAGCTTTCTTT. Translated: CASSQGFGLNTEAFF.

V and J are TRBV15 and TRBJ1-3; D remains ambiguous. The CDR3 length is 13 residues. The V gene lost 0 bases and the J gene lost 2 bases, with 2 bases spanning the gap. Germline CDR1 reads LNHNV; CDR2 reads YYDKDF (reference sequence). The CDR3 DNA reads TGTGCCACCAGCAGAGAGGCTGGAAACACCATATATTTT. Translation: CATSREAGNTIYF.

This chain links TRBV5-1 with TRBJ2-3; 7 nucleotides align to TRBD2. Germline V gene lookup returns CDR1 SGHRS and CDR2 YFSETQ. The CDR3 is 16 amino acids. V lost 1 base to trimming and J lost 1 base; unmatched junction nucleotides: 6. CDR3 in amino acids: CASSLPSGAGTDTQYF. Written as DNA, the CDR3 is TGCGCCAGCAGCTTGCCCAGCGGGGCCGGCACAGATACGCAGTATTTT.

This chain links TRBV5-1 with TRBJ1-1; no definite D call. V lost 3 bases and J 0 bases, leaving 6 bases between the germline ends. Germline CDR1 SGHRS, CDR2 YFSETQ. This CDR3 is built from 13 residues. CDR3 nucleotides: TGCGCCAGCAGCTACCAGGTGAACACTGAAGCTTTCTTT. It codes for CASSYQVNTEAFF.

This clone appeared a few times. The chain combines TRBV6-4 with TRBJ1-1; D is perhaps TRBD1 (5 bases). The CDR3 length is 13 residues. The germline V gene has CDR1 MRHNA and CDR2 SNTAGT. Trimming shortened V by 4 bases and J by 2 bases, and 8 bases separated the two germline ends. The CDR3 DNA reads TGTGCCAGCAGTGTTGGGGACAACACTGAAGCTTTCTTT. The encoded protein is CASSVGDNTEAFF.

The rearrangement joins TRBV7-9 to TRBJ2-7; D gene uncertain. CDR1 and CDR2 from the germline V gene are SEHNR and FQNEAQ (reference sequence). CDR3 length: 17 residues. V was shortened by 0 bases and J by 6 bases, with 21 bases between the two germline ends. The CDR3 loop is CASSLARGASPVSEQYF. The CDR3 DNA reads TGTGCCAGCAGCTTAGCTCGCGGTGCCAGTCCCGTTAGCGAGCAGTACTTC.

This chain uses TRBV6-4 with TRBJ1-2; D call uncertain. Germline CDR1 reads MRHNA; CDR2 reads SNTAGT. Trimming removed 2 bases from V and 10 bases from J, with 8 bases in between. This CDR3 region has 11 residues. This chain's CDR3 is CASSDGPLYTF. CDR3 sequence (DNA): TGTGCCAGCAGTGACGGTCCCCTCTACACCTTC.

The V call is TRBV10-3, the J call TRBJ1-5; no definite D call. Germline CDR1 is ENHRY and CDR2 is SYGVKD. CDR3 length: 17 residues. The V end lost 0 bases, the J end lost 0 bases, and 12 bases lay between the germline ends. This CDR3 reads CAISESLGRNSNQPQHF. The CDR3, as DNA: TGTGCCATCAGTGAGTCACTCGGCAGGAATAGCAATCAGCCCCAGCATTTT.

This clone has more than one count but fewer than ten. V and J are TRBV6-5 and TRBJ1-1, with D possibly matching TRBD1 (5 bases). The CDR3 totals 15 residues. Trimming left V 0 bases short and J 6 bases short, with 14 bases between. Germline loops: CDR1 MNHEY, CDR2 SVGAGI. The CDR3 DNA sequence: TGTGCCAGCAGTTACTCCTCGGGGGGATATTCTGAAGCTTTCTTT. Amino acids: CASSYSSGGYSEAFF.

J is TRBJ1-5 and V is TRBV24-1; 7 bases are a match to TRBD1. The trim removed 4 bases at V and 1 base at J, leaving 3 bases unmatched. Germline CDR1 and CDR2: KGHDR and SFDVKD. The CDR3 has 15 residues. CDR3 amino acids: CATSERGQSNQPQHF. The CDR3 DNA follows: TGTGCCACCAGTGAAAGGGGGCAGAGCAATCAGCCCCAGCATTTT.

The CDR3 loop is CASSDGGNQPQHF. Written as DNA, the CDR3 is TGTGCCAGCAGTGACGGCGGTAATCAGCCCCAGCATTTT. The chain joins TRBV2 to TRBJ1-5; D remains ambiguous. Per the germline V gene, CDR1 is SNHLY and CDR2 is FYNNEI. The CDR3 covers 13 residues. Trimming left V 3 bases short and J 4 bases short, with 7 bases between.

CDR3 bases: TGTGCCAGCAGCCAGAGACAGGTGCGGAGAGGCTACACCTTC. It encodes CASSQRQVRRGYTF. The V call is TRBV7-2, the J call TRBJ1-2; TRBD1 is a possible D gene (6 bases). Germline V gives CDR1 SGHTA, CDR2 FQGNSA. V was cut by 5 bases and J by 8 bases, with 18 bases left in between. This CDR3 contains 14 residues. Together with reference TRBV7-2 and TRBJ1-2, the CDR3 gives the full variable domain: GAGVSQSPSNKVTEKGKDVELRCDPISGHTALYWYRQSLGQGLEFLIYFQGNSAPDKSGLPSDRFSAERTGGSVSTLTIQRTQQEDSAVYLCASSQRQVRRGYTFGSGTRLTVV.

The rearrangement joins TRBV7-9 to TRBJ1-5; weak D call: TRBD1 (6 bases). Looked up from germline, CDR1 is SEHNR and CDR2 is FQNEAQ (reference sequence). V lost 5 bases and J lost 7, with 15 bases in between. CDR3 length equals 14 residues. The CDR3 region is CASSPPGAGQPQHF. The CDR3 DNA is TGTGCCAGCAGCCCCCCGGGGGCTGGGCAGCCCCAGCATTTT.

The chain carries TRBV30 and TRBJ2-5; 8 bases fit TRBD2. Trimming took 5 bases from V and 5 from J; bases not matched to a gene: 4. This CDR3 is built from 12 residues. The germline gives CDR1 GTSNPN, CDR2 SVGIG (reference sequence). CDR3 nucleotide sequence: TGTGCCTGGGAGGGACTAGGCGAGACCCAGTACTTC. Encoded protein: CAWEGLGETQYF.